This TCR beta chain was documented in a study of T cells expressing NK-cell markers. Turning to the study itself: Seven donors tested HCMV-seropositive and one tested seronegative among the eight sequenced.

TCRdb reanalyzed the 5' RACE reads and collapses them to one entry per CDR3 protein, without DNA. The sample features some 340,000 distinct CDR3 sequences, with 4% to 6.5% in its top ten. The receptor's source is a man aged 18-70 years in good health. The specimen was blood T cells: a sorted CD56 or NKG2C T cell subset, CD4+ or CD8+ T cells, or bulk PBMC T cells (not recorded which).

The CDR3 here is CASRGLAGGPQETQYF. This chain links TRBV27 with TRBJ2-5; TCRdb proposes TRBD2, but this gene call is untestable without DNA. This CDR3 region has 16 residues. Germline values: CDR1 MNHEY, CDR2 SMNVEV (reference sequence).